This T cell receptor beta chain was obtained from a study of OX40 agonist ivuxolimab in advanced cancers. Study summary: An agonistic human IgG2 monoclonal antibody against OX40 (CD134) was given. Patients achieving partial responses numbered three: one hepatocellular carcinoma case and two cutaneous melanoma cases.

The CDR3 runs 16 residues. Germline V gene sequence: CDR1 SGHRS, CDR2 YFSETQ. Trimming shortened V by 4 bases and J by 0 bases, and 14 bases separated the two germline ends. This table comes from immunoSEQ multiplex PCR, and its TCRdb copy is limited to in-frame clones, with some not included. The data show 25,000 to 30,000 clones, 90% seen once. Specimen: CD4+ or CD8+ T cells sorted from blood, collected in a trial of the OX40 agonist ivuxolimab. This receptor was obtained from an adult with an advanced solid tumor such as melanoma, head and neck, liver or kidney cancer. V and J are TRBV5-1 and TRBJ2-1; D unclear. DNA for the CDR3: TGCGCCAGCAGCCCGCCGGGCTTGAGCTCCTACAATGAGCAGTTCTTC. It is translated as CASSPPGLSSYNEQFF.